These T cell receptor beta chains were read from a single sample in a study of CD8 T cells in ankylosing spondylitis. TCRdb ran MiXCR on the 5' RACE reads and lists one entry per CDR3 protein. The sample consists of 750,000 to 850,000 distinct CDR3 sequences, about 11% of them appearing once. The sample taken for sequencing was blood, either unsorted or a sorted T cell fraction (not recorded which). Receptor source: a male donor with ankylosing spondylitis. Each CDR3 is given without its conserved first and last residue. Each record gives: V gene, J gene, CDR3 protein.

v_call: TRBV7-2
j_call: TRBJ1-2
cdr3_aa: ASSLEVTVYGYT

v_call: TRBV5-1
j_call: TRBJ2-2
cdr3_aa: ASSRLAANTGELF

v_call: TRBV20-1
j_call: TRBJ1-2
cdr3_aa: SASEGTGVPSNYGYT

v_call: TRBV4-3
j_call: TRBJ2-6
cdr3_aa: ASSRGRTSGANVLT

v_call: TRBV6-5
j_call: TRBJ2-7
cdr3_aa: ASSYYSGGSYEQY

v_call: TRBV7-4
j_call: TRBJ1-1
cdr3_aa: ASSSVYNRARFGEAF

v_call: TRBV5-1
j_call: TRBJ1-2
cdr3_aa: ASSPRGWGYT

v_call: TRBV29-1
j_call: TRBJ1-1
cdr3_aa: SSGQPNTEAF

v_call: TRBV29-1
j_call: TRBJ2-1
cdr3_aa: SVYDRFTYNEQF

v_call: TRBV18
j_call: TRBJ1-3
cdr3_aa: ASSPSRLDTGNTIY

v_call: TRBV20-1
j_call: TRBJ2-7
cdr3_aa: SAKGLAVYEQY

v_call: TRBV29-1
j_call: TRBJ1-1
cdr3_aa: SASFPFDSLAEAF

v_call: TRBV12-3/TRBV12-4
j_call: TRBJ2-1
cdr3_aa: ASSSGLAGEQF

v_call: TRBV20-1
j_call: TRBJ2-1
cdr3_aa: SALDRTGSYNEQF

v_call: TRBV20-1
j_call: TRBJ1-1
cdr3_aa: SASGRYTEAF

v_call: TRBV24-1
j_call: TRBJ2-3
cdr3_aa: ATSDFIGASTDTQY

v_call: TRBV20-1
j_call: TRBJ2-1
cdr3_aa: SAVDETEQF

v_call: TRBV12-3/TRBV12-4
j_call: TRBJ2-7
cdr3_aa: ASSFQREHDEQY

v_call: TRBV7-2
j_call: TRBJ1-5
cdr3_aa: ASSFNRGILQH

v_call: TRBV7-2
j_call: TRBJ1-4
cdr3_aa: ASSLYRATNEKLF

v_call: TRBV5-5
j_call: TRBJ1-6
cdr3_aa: ASSLWATGQDSPLH

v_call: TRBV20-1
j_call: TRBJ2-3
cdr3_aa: SASGRVTDTQY

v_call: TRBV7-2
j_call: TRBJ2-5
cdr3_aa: ASSLWGLATAETQY

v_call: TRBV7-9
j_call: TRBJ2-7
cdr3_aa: ASSLGAGQTLTYEQY

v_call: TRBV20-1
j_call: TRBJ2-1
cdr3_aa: SASGTSDHNEQF

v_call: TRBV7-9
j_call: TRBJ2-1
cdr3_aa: ASSLASGLAGGF

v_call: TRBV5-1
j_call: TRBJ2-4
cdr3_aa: ASSVNQGSDNIQY

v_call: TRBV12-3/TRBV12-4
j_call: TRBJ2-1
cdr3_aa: ASSLADLGNEQF

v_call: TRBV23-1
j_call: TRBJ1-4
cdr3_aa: ASSLWGAANEKLF

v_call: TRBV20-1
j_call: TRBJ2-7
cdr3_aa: SARVDGKRYEQY

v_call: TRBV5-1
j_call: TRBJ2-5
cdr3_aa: ASSALEEETQY

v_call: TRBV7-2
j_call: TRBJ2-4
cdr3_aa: ASSLTSGGEGIQY

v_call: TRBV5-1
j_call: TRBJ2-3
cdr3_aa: ASRHRTGQGFSY

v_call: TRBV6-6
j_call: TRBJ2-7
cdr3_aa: ASSPGLRPWQY

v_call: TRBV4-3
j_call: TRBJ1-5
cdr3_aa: ASSPDRGNLYQPQH

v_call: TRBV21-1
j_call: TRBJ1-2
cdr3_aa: ASSKRDEDYGYT

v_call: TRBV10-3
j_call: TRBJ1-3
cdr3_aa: AIRATGGGNTIY

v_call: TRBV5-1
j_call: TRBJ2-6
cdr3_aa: ASYPTQSGANVLT

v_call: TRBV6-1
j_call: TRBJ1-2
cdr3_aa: ASNEKWTANYGYT

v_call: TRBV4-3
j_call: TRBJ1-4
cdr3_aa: ASSHGVAGDEKLF

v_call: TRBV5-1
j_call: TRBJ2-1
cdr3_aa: ASSLTPGDEQF

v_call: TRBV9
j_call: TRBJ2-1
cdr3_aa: ASSQLAGGSNEQF

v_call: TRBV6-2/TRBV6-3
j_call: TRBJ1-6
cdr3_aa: ASSYQGANNSPLH